The T cell receptor beta chain under discussion was sequenced for a study of blood T cell repertoires in COVID-19. Study in general: The United States, Italy and Spain provided the acute and convalescent COVID-19 samples. Sources were T cells, B-cell-depleted T cells, or PBMCs; the material itself was cDNA or gDNA.

Patients at the Seattle site were enrolled during active infection and followed longitudinally. Original processing notes: Researchers report that nucleated cell counts were estimated from reference gene primer amplification. Using immunoSEQ multiplex PCR, the repertoire was profiled, and TCRdb retains in-frame clones only, with some absent. V and J calls and clone size are as listed in that table; D and trimming were resolved from the DNA. The data show nearly 200,000 clones, 85% seen once. Germline CDR1 MDHEN, CDR2 SYDVKM. The CDR3 is made up of 11 amino acids. Trimming took off 5 bases at V and 15 bases at J, with 14 bases between the two ends.

The chain has TRBV28 and TRBJ1-5; D is uncertain. The specimen sequenced was peripheral blood. The receptor was isolated from a man in his fifties or sixties with COVID-19, enrolled during active disease. CDR3 sequence reads: CASSPGEVLHF. CDR3 bases: TGTGCCAGCAGTCCCGGAGAGGTCTTGCATTTT.